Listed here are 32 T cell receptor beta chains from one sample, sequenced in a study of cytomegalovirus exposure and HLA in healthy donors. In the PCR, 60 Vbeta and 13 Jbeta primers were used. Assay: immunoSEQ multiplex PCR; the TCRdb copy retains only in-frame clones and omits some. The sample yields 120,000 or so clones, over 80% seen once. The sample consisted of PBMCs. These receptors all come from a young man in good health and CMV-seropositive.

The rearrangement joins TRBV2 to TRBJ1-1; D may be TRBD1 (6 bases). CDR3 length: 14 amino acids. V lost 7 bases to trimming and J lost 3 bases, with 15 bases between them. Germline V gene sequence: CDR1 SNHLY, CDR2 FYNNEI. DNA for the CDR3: TGTGCCAGCAACTTCAGGGGTCCTGACACTGAAGCTTTCTTT. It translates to CASNFRGPDTEAFF.

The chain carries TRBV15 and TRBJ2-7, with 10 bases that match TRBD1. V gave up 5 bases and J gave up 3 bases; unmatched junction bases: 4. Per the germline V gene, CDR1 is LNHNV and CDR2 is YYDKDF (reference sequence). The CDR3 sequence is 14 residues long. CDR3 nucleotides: TGTGCCACCAGCGAGGGACAGGGGTTCTACGAGCAGTACTTC. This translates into CATSEGQGFYEQYF.

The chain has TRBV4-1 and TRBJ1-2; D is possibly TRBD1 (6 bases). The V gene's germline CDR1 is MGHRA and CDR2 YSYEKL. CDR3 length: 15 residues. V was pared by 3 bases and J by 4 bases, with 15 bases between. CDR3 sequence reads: CASSQLGAPSYGYTF. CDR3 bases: TGCGCCAGCAGCCAGTTGGGGGCGCCCAGCTATGGCTACACCTTC.

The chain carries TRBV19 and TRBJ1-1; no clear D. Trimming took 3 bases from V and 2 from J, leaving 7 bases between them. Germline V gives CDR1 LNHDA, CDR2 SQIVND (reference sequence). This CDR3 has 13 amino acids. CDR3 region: CASSITTNTEAFF. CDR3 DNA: TGTGCCAGTAGTATTACAACCAACACTGAAGCTTTCTTT.

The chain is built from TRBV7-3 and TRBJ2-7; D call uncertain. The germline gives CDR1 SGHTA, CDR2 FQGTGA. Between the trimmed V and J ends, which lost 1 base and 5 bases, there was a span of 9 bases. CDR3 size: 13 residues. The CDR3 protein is CASSLKVSHEQYF. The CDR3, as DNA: TGTGCCAGCAGCTTAAAGGTTAGCCACGAGCAGTACTTC.

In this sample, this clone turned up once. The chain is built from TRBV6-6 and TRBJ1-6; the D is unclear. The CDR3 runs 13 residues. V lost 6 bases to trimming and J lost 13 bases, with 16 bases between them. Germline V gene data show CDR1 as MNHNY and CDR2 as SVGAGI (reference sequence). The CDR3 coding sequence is TGTGCCAGCAGCGAAAAGTCCCTCAGGCCCCTCCACTTT. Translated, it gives CASSEKSLRPLHF.

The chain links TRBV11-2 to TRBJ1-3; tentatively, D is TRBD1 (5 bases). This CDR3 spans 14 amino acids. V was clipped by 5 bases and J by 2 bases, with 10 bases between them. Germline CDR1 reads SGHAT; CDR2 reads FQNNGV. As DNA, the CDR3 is TGTGCCAGCAGCGGGGCAGGGCCTGGAAACACCATATATTTT. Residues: CASSGAGPGNTIYF.

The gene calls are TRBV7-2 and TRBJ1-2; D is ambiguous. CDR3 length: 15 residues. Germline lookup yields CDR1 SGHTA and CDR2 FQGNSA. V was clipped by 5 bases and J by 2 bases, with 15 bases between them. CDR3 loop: CASSPTIGINYGYTF. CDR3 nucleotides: TGTGCCAGCAGCCCGACTATAGGGATCAACTATGGCTACACCTTC.

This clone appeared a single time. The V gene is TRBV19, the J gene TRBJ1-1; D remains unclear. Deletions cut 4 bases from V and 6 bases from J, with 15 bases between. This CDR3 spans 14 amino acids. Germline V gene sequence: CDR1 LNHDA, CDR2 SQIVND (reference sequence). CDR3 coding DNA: TGTGCCAGTAGTAAGCACCTCGGAGGGTCTGAAGCTTTCTTT. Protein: CASSKHLGGSEAFF.

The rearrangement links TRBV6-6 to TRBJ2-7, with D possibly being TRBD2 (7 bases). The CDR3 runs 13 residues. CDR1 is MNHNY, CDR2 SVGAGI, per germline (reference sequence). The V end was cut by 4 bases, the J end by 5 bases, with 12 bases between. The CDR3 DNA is TGTGCCAGCAGTTGGGCGGGGGCGGACGAGCAGTACTTC. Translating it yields CASSWAGADEQYF.

DNA of the CDR3: TGCGCCAGCAGCTCCGGACTAGCGGGGGGGATGCAAGAGACCCAGTACTTC. It yields the protein CASSSGLAGGMQETQYF. The gene calls are TRBV5-1 and TRBJ2-5, with 15 bases matching TRBD2. The CDR3 totals 17 residues. Germline CDR1 is SGHRS and CDR2 is YFSETQ. V shed 3 bases, J shed 2 bases, and the junction held 5 bases outside the gene matches.

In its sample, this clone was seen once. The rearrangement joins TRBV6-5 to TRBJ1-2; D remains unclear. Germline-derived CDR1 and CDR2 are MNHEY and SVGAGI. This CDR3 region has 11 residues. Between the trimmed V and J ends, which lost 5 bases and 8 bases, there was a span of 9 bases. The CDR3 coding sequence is TGTGCCAGCAGTCACGCGGGGGGCTACACCTTC. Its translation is CASSHAGGYTF.

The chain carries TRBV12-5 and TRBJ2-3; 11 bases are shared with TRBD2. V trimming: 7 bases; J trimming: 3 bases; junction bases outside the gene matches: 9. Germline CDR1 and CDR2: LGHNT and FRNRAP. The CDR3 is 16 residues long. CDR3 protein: CASDSPTSGGTDTQYF. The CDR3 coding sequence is TGTGCTAGTGACTCTCCTACTAGCGGGGGAACAGATACGCAGTATTTT. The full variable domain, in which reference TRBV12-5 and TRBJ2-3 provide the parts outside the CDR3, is DARVTQTPRHKVTEMGQEVTMRCQPILGHNTVFWYRQTMMQGLELLAYFRNRAPLDDSGMPKDRFSAEMPDATLATLKIQPSEPRDSAVYFCASDSPTSGGTDTQYFGPGTRLTVL.

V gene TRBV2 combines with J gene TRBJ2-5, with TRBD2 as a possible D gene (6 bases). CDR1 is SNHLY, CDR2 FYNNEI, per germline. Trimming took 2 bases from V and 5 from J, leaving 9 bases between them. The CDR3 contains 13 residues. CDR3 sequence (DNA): TGTGCCAGCAGTGAATCCCGGGGGGAGACCCAGTACTTC. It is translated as CASSESRGETQYF.

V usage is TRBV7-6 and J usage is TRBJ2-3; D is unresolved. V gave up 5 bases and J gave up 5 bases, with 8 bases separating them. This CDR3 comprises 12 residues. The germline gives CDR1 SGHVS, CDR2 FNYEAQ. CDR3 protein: CASSPRGDTQYF. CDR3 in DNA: TGTGCCAGCAGCCCTAGAGGAGATACGCAGTATTTT.

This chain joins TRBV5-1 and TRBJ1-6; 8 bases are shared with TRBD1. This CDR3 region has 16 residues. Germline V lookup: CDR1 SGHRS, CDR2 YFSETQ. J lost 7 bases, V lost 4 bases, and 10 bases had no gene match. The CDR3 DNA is TGCGCCAGCAGCGGAGGGTCCGACAGGGGAAATTCACCCCTCCACTTT. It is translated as CASSGGSDRGNSPLHF. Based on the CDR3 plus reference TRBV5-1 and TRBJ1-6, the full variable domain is KAGVTQTPRYLIKTRGQQVTLSCSPISGHRSVSWYQQTPGQGLQFLFEYFSETQRNKGNFPGRFSGRQFSNSRSEMNVSTLELGDSALYLCASSGGSDRGNSPLHFGNGTRLTVT.

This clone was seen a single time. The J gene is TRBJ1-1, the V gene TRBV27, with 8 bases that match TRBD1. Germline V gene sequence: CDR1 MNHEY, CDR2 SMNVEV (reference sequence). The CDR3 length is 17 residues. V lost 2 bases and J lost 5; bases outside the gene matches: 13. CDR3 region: CASSLGWTGYGSTEAFF. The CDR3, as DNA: TGTGCCAGCAGTTTAGGGTGGACAGGGTACGGGTCGACTGAAGCTTTCTTT.

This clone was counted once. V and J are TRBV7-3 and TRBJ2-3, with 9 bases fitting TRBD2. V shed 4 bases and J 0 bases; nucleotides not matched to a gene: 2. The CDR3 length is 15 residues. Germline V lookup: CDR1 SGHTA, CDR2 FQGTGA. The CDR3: CASSSSGASTDTQYF. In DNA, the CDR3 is TGTGCCAGCAGCTCTAGCGGGGCTAGCACAGATACGCAGTATTTT.

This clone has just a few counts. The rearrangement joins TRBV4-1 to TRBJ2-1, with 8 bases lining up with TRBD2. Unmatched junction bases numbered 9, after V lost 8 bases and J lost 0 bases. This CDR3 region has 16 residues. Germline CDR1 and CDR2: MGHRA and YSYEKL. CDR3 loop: CASGDVAGSSYNEQFF. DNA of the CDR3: TGCGCCAGCGGCGATGTAGCGGGAAGCTCCTACAATGAGCAGTTCTTC.

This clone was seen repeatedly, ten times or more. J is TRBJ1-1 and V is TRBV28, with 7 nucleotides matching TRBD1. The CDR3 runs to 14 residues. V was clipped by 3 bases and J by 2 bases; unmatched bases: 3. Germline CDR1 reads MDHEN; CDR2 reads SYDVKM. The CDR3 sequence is CASSFGQANTEAFF. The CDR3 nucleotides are TGTGCCAGCAGTTTCGGACAGGCAAACACTGAAGCTTTCTTT.

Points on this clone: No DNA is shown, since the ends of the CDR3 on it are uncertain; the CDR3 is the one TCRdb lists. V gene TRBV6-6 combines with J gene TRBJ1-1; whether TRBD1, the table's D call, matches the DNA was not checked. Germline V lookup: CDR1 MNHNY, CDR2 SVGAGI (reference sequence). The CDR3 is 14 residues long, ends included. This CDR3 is CASSSSTGNTEAFF.

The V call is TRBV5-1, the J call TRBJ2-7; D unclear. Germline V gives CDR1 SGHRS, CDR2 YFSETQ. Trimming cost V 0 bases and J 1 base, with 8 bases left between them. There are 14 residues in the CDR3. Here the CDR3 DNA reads TGCGCCAGCAGCTTGGAAAGTAGTTCCTACGAGCAGTACTTC. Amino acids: CASSLESSSYEQYF.

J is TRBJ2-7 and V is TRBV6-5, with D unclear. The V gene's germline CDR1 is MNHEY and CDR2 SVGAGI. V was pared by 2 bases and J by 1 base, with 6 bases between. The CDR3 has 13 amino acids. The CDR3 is CASSYDNSYEQYF. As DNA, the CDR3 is TGTGCCAGCAGTTACGACAATTCCTACGAGCAGTACTTC.

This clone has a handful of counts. Here the CDR3 DNA reads TGCGCCAGCAGTGAGCGGGGAAATCAGCCCCAGCATTTT. It codes for CASSERGNQPQHF. The chain is built from TRBV10-2 and TRBJ1-5; D not resolved. Trimming took 2 bases from V and 4 from J, leaving 6 bases between them. CDR1 and CDR2 from the germline V gene are WSHSY and SAAADI. The CDR3 has 13 amino acids.

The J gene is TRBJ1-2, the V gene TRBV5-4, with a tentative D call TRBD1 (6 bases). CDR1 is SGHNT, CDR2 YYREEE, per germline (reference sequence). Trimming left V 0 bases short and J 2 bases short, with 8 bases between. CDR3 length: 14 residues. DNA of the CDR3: TGTGCCAGCAGCTTGGCGGGGGGCAACTATGGCTACACCTTC. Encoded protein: CASSLAGGNYGYTF. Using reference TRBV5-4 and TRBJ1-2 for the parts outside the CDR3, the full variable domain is ETGVTQSPTHLIKTRGQQVTLRCSSQSGHNTVSWYQQALGQGPQFIFQYYREEENGRGNFPPRFSGLQFPNYSSELNVNALELDDSALYLCASSLAGGNYGYTFGSGTRLTVV.

CDR3: CASSHLEAGAQETQYF. In nucleotides, the CDR3 is TGCGCCAGCAGCCATTTAGAAGCGGGGGCCCAAGAGACCCAGTACTTC. The chain couples TRBV4-1 to TRBJ2-5; 8 nucleotides agree with TRBD2. Germline V gene sequence: CDR1 MGHRA, CDR2 YSYEKL. V gave up 3 bases and J gave up 1 base; unmatched junction bases: 7. CDR3 length equals 16 residues.

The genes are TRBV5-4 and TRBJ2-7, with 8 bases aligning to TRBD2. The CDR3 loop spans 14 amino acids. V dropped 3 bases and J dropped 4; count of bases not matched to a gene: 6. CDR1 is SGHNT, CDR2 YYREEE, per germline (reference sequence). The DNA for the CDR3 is TGTGCCAGCAGCTCTGGACTAGCACGGTACGAGCAGTACTTC. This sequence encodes CASSSGLARYEQYF. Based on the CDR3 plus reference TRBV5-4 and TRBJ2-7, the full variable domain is ETGVTQSPTHLIKTRGQQVTLRCSSQSGHNTVSWYQQALGQGPQFIFQYYREEENGRGNFPPRFSGLQFPNYSSELNVNALELDDSALYLCASSSGLARYEQYFGPGTRLTVT.

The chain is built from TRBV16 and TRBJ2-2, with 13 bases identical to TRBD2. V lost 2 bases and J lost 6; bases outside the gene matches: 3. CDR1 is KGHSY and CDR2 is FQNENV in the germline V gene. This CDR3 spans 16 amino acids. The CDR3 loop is CASSQRTSGGAGELFF. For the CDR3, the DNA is TGTGCCAGCAGCCAAAGGACTAGCGGGGGAGCCGGGGAGCTGTTTTTT. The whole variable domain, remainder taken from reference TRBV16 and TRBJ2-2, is GEEVAQTPKHLVRGEGQKAKLYCAPIKGHSYVFWYQQVLKNEFKFLISFQNENVFDETGMPKERFSAKCLPNSPCSLEIQATKLEDSAVYFCASSQRTSGGAGELFFGEGSRLTVL.

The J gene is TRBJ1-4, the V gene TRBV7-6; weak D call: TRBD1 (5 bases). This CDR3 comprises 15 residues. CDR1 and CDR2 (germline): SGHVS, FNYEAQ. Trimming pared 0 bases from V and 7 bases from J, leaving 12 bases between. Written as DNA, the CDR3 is TGTGCCAGCAGCTTAGCAGGAGGGGTAGTTGAAAAACTGTTTTTT. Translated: CASSLAGGVVEKLFF. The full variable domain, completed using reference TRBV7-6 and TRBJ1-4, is GAGVSQSPRYKVTKRGQDVALRCDPISGHVSLYWYRQALGQGPEFLTYFNYEAQQDKSGLPNDRFSAERPEGSISTLTIQRTEQRDSAMYRCASSLAGGVVEKLFFGSGTQLSVL.

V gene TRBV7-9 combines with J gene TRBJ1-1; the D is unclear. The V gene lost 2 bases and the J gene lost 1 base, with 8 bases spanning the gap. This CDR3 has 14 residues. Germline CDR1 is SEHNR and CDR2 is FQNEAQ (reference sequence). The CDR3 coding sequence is TGTGCCAGCAGCTTATCGGCAGGGAACACTGAAGCTTTCTTT. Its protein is CASSLSAGNTEAFF.

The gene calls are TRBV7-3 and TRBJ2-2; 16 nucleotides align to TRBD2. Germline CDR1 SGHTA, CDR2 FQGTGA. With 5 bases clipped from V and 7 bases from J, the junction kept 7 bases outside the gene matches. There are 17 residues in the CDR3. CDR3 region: CASSPGLAGGPGGELFF. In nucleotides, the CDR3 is TGTGCCAGCAGCCCGGGACTAGCGGGGGGGCCAGGCGGGGAGCTGTTTTTT. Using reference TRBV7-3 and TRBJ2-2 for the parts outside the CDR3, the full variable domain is GAGVSQTPSNKVTEKGKYVELRCDPISGHTALYWYRQSLGQGPEFLIYFQGTGAADDSGLPNDRFFAVRPEGSVSTLKIQRTERGDSAVYLCASSPGLAGGPGGELFFGEGSRLTVL.

The CDR3 region is CASSGGPYNSPLHF. The DNA for the CDR3 is TGTGCCTCTTCCGGGGGGCCCTATAATTCACCCCTCCACTTT. The V and J genes are TRBV19 and TRBJ1-6; tentatively, D is TRBD1 (6 bases). Germline-derived CDR1 and CDR2 are LNHDA and SQIVND (reference sequence). Trimming took 11 bases from V and 2 from J, leaving 13 bases between them. The CDR3 covers 14 residues.